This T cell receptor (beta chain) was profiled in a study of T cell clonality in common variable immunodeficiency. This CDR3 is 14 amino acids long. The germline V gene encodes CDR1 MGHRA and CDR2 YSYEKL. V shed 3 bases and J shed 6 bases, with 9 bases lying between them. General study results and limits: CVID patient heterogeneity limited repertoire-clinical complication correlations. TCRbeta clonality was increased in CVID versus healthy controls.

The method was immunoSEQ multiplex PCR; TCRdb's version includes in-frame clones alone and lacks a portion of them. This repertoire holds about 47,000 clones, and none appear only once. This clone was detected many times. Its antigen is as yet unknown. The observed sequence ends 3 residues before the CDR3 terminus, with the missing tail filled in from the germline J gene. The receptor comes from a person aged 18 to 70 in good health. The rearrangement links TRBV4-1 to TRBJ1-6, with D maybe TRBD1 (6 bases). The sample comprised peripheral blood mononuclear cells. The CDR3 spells CASSQGQINSPLHF. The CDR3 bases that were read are TGCGCCAGCAGCCAGGGACAAATTAATTCACCC.